This T cell receptor (beta chain) was retrieved from a study of T cells in women clearing cervical HPV infection. As for this clone: What it binds is not known. The junction shows a germline mismatch at one end, possibly a read error. The DNA ends 3 residues before the CDR3 does, and the rest of the CDR3 is filled in from the germline J gene.

The CDR3 spans 16 residues. The germline gives CDR1 LGHNA, CDR2 YNFKEQ. Broader study findings: CIN3+ cases had significantly higher TCR repertoire richness than controls, but evenness did not differ.

The method was immunoSEQ multiplex PCR; TCRdb's version includes in-frame clones alone and lacks a portion of them. Its table records under 20,000 clones. Source material: blood buffy coat. This receptor was taken from a woman aged 18-70 years with a cervical HPV16 infection that either progressed to CIN3+ or cleared (not recorded which). This chain uses TRBV4-2 with TRBJ1-2; D might be TRBD1 (5 bases). The CDR3 region is CASSQDRTGPNYGYTF. Incomplete CDR3 DNA: TGCGCCAGCAGCCAAGATCGAACAGGTCCGAACTATGGC.